The rows below give T cell receptor beta chains drawn from one sample of a study of T-cell reconstitution after alpha-beta-depleted transplantation in children. In TCRdb, the PCR reads were re-called with MiXCR into one record per CDR3 protein. The sample contains around 580,000 distinct CDR3 sequences, roughly 23% of which appear only once. Sequenced material: PBMCs, mostly from graft donor cells, taken 360 days after TCRalphabeta/CD19-depleted stem cell transplant. The receptors were gathered from a boy younger than two who had a stem cell transplant for acute myeloid leukemia, so the T cells may come from the graft donor. Each CDR3 is given with its conserved first and last residue. A D gene is named only where the DNA matches it firmly. Expanded clones are given a class, and other clones once, few, many or no size at all.

D gene | clone size | J gene | V gene | CDR3 protein | CDR3 DNA
NA | NA | TRBJ1-4 | TRBV11-2 | CASSRERQANEKLFF | TGTGCCAGCAGCCGAGAACGTCAAGCAAATGAAAAACTGTTTTTT
TRBD1 | NA | TRBJ2-3 | TRBV29-1 | CSGGLTGVRTDTQYF | TGCAGCGGGGGCCTCACAGGGGTAAGGACAGATACGCAGTATTTT
TRBD1 | NA | TRBJ2-7 | TRBV29-1 | CSVEVTGEFYYEQYF | TGCAGCGTTGAAGTCACAGGGGAATTCTATTACGAGCAGTACTTC
NA | few | TRBJ2-2 | TRBV20-1 | CSASGRVNTGELFF | TGCAGTGCTAGTGGTAGAGTGAACACCGGGGAGCTGTTTTTT
TRBD1 | few | TRBJ2-7 | TRBV10-3 | CAISDMDRGPEQYF | TGTGCCATCAGTGACATGGACAGGGGTCCCGAGCAGTACTTC
NA | many | TRBJ2-4 | TRBV20-1 | CSARGQVIAKNIQYF | TGCAGTGCCAGGGGTCAGGTCATAGCCAAAAACATTCAGTACTTC
TRBD1 | NA | TRBJ2-4 | TRBV20-1 | CSARGPAGGQPIAKNIQYF | TGCAGTGCTAGAGGTCCGGCAGGGGGACAACCCATAGCCAAAAACATTCAGTACTTC
TRBD1 | many | TRBJ2-5 | TRBV15 | CATSRAGDRGHLETQYF | TGTGCCACCAGCAGAGCGGGAGACAGGGGGCATCTAGAGACCCAGTACTTC
NA | NA | TRBJ2-3 | TRBV6-5 | CASSYSTGNTQYF | TGTGCCAGCAGTTACTCGACGGGGAATACGCAGTATTTT
NA | NA | TRBJ1-5 | TRBV12-3/TRBV12-4 | CASRLNQGNQPQHF | TGTGCCAGCAGGCTTAACCAGGGAAATCAGCCCCAGCATTTT
TRBD1 | NA | TRBJ1-1 | TRBV6-1 | CASKRTGQMYTEAFF | TGTGCCAGCAAAAGGACAGGGCAGATGTACACTGAAGCTTTCTTT
TRBD1 | few | TRBJ1-2 | TRBV27 | CASSTDRGLGYTF | TGTGCCAGCAGTACCGACAGGGGGCTTGGCTACACCTTC
NA | few | TRBJ2-1 | TRBV12-3/TRBV12-4 | CASSLAGSALLWFF | TGTGCCAGCAGTTTAGCGGGGAGCGCACTCCTTTGGTTCTTC
NA | once | TRBJ2-3 | TRBV7-3 | CASSSQTGSDTQYF | TGTGCCAGCAGCTCACAAACAGGGTCAGATACGCAGTATTTT
NA | NA | TRBJ1-5 | TRBV7-2 | CASSRDRYNQPQHF | TGTGCCAGCAGCCGAGACAGATACAATCAGCCCCAGCATTTT
NA | NA | TRBJ1-2 | TRBV13 | CASSLAGTHGYTF | TGTGCCAGCAGCTTGGCAGGGACCCATGGCTACACCTTC
NA | many | TRBJ2-1 | TRBV4-1 | CASSPRDWLNNEQFF | TGCGCCAGCAGCCCCCGGGACTGGCTAAACAATGAGCAGTTCTTC
TRBD1 | NA | TRBJ2-2 | TRBV6-2/TRBV6-3 | CASRVTGSTGELFF | TGTGCCAGCAGAGTGACAGGGTCAACCGGGGAGCTGTTTTTT
NA | NA | TRBJ2-2 | TRBV6-4 | CASSPRLSGNTGELFF | TGTGCCAGCAGTCCCCGCCTTAGCGGGAACACCGGGGAGCTGTTTTTT
NA | NA | TRBJ1-2 | TRBV27 | CASSVSSTMGGYTF | TGTGCCAGCAGTGTATCGTCGACAATGGGTGGCTACACCTTC
NA | NA | TRBJ2-1 | TRBV4-3 | CASSPEAAGPYNEQFF | TGCGCCAGCAGCCCCGAAGCGGCGGGGCCGTACAATGAGCAGTTCTTC
TRBD2 | few | TRBJ2-5 | TRBV5-1 | CASSGGLAGATGQETQYF | TGCGCCAGCAGCGGAGGACTAGCGGGGGCGACGGGGCAAGAGACCCAGTACTTC
TRBD2 | NA | TRBJ2-7 | TRBV7-2 | CASSSQVAGAAYEQYF | TGTGCCAGCAGCTCCCAAGTAGCGGGGGCCGCCTACGAGCAGTACTTC
NA | few | TRBJ1-1 | TRBV12-5 | CASGLGENTEAFF | TGTGCTAGTGGTTTGGGGGAGAACACTGAAGCTTTCTTT
NA | many | TRBJ1-1 | TRBV5-1 | CASSLDVNTEAFF | TGCGCCAGCAGCTTGGACGTTAACACTGAAGCTTTCTTT
NA | few | TRBJ1-5 | TRBV29-1 | CSVKVDSNQPQHF | TGCAGCGTTAAGGTAGATAGCAATCAGCCCCAGCATTTT
TRBD1 | NA | TRBJ1-2 | TRBV9 | CASSSRGTGDYGYTF | TGTGCCAGCAGCTCCCGGGGTACAGGGGACTATGGCTACACCTTC
NA | few | TRBJ1-1 | TRBV29-1 | CSVWATEAFF | TGCAGCGTTTGGGCAACTGAAGCTTTCTTT
TRBD2 | few | TRBJ2-1 | TRBV20-1 | CSAGPSGDEQFF | TGCAGTGCAGGCCCGAGCGGGGATGAGCAGTTCTTC
NA | NA | TRBJ1-1 | TRBV20-1 | CSAIPGHWNTEAFF | TGCAGTGCTATTCCGGGACATTGGAACACTGAAGCTTTCTTT
NA | few | TRBJ1-6 | TRBV20-1 | CSARDRPGGESPLHF | TGCAGTGCTAGAGATAGGCCGGGGGGGGAGTCACCCCTCCACTTT
TRBD2 | many | TRBJ2-2 | TRBV12-3/TRBV12-4 | CASSLSGRYTGELFF | TGTGCCAGCAGTTTAAGCGGGAGGTACACCGGGGAGCTGTTTTTT
NA | many | TRBJ2-3 | TRBV7-2 | CAIQDTQYF | TGTGCCATCCAGGATACGCAGTATTTT
NA | NA | TRBJ2-3 | TRBV6-6 | CASSNRITDTQYF | TGTGCCAGCAGTAACCGAATCACAGATACGCAGTATTTT
NA | NA | TRBJ2-5 | TRBV29-1 | CSVDGSLGETQYF | TGCAGCGTTGACGGATCCCTAGGGGAGACCCAGTACTTC
TRBD2 | many | TRBJ2-1 | TRBV6-1 | CASRPLAGGEQFF | TGTGCCAGCAGACCCCTAGCGGGGGGGGAGCAGTTCTTC
NA | NA | TRBJ1-2 | TRBV29-1 | CSVEWGTRDYGYTF | TGCAGCGTTGAATGGGGGACCCGAGACTATGGCTACACCTTC
TRBD2 | many | TRBJ2-3 | TRBV2 | CASSELAGGPVDTQYF | TGTGCCAGCAGTGAATTAGCGGGGGGGCCCGTAGATACGCAGTATTTT
NA | few | TRBJ2-5 | TRBV18 | CASSPLGPAGQVQETQYF | TGTGCCAGCTCACCACTGGGTCCGGCGGGACAAGTCCAAGAGACCCAGTACTTC
TRBD1 | many | TRBJ1-2 | TRBV27 | CASSPRTGVAYGYTF | TGTGCCAGCAGTCCACGGACAGGGGTTGCATATGGCTACACCTTC
TRBD1 | few | TRBJ2-7 | TRBV12-3/TRBV12-4 | CASSFPPGQGRYEQYF | TGTGCCAGCAGTTTTCCCCCGGGACAGGGGAGGTACGAGCAGTACTTC
NA | NA | TRBJ1-3 | TRBV12-3/TRBV12-4 | CASSGTSSITIYF | TGTGCCAGCAGTGGGACATCTTCGATCACCATATATTTT
TRBD2 | many | TRBJ2-5 | TRBV20-1 | CSAQTSGGETQYF | TGCAGTGCCCAGACTAGCGGGGGAGAGACCCAGTACTTC
TRBD1 | NA | TRBJ2-4 | TRBV12-3/TRBV12-4 | CASSSTDRGNIQYF | TGTGCCAGCAGTTCCACTGACAGGGGGAACATTCAGTACTTC
NA | few | TRBJ2-3 | TRBV15 | CATSTTGFPDTQYF | TGTGCCACCAGCACGACAGGTTTCCCAGATACGCAGTATTTT
NA | NA | TRBJ1-4 | TRBV20-1 | CSASEGADEKLFF | TGCAGTGCTAGCGAGGGAGCGGACGAAAAACTGTTTTTT
NA | few | TRBJ2-1 | TRBV2 | CASSERQGGVNEQFF | TGTGCCAGCAGTGAACGGCAGGGGGGGGTCAATGAGCAGTTCTTC
NA | many | TRBJ2-2 | TRBV4-1 | CASSQGLLDTGELFF | TGCGCCAGCAGCCAGGGGCTTTTGGACACCGGGGAGCTGTTTTTT
NA | many | TRBJ1-1 | TRBV29-1 | CSVAEGPNTEAFF | TGCAGCGTTGCCGAAGGACCGAACACTGAAGCTTTCTTT